This entry lists 22 T cell receptor beta chains sequenced from one sample in a study of OX40 agonist ivuxolimab in advanced cancers. Only in-frame clones appear in the TCRdb table, and some are missing; sequencing was by immunoSEQ multiplex PCR. This table has about 46,000 clones, more than 75% appearing once. The specimen comprised CD4+ or CD8+ T cells sorted from blood, sampled in a trial of the OX40 agonist ivuxolimab. The receptors were sampled from an adult with an advanced solid tumor such as melanoma, head and neck, liver or kidney cancer.

This chain uses TRBV27 with TRBJ2-7; 10 bases agree with TRBD1. The CDR3 is 13 residues long. In germline, CDR1 is MNHEY, CDR2 SMNVEV (reference sequence). J was trimmed by 3 bases and V by 6 bases; bases with no gene match: 2. Written as DNA, the CDR3 is TGTGCCAGCAGAGGACAGGGGGGCTACGAGCAGTACTTC. Translation: CASRGQGGYEQYF.

The chain combines TRBV7-2 with TRBJ2-7, with 8 nucleotides matching TRBD2. The CDR3 consists of 16 residues. Trimming took 1 base from V and 2 from J; bases not matched to a gene: 7. In germline, CDR1 is SGHTA, CDR2 FQGNSA. The CDR3 nucleotides read TGTGCCAGCAGCTTAGGAGTAGCGGGGACCACCTACGAGCAGTACTTC. Translation gives CASSLGVAGTTYEQYF.

This rearrangement joins TRBV2 to TRBJ2-7; D gene uncertain. V lost 6 bases and J 2 bases, leaving 5 bases between the germline ends. Germline lookup yields CDR1 SNHLY and CDR2 FYNNEI. This CDR3 contains 11 residues. The CDR3: CASRYPYEQYF. The DNA for the CDR3 is TGTGCCAGCAGGTACCCCTACGAGCAGTACTTC. The whole variable domain, remainder taken from reference TRBV2 and TRBJ2-7, is EPEVTQTPSHQVTQMGQEVILRCVPISNHLYFYWYRQILGQKVEFLVSFYNNEISEKSEIFDDQFSVERPDGSNFTLKIRSTKLEDSAMYFCASRYPYEQYFGPGTRLTVT.

This clone was detected only a few times. The V call is TRBV10-3, the J call TRBJ2-1, with D possibly called TRBD1 or TRBD2 (5 bases each). Trimming took off 0 bases at V and 2 bases at J, with 11 bases between the two ends. The CDR3 has 16 amino acids. CDR1 is ENHRY and CDR2 is SYGVKD in the germline V gene. CDR3 residues: CAISESGRVTYNEQFF. The CDR3 DNA is TGTGCCATCAGTGAGTCGGGGCGGGTAACCTACAATGAGCAGTTCTTC.

This chain joins TRBV7-8 and TRBJ2-4; D is possibly TRBD2 (5 bases). Germline CDR1 reads SGHVS; CDR2 reads FQNEAQ. V dropped 2 bases and J dropped 0 bases, with 17 bases sitting between them. The CDR3 loop spans 18 amino acids. The CDR3 spells CASSLQTDFNLAKNIQYF. CDR3 nucleotide sequence: TGTGCCAGCAGCTTACAAACGGACTTCAATTTAGCCAAAAACATTCAGTACTTC.

This clone is a singleton in its sample. This sequence joins TRBV27 and TRBJ2-5; D call uncertain. Germline V gives CDR1 MNHEY, CDR2 SMNVEV (reference sequence). This CDR3 comprises 13 residues. V lost 5 bases to trimming and J lost 3 bases, with 10 bases between them. In nucleotides, the CDR3 is TGTGCCAGCAGTATGGGTAGAAAAGAGACCCAGTACTTC. Its protein product is CASSMGRKETQYF.

DNA for the CDR3: TGTGCCAGCAGTGAAGGCTTGAGGGGTTGGACTAATGAAAAACTGTTTTTT. It codes for CASSEGLRGWTNEKLFF. The V call is TRBV6-1, the J call TRBJ1-4; D might be TRBD1 (5 bases). Trimming shortened V by 1 base and J by 2 bases, and 14 bases separated the two germline ends. Germline values: CDR1 MNHNS, CDR2 SASEGT. The CDR3 runs 17 residues.

The chain recombines TRBV10-1 with TRBJ2-1; possibly TRBD1 or TRBD2 for D (5 bases each). V was clipped by 4 bases and J by 5 bases, with 12 bases between them. Looked up from germline, CDR1 is WNHNN and CDR2 is SYGVQD (reference sequence). CDR3 size: 14 residues. The CDR3 region has the DNA TGCGCCAGCAGTGGACCGGGACGGGACAATGAGCAGTTCTTC. Translation gives CASSGPGRDNEQFF.

The chain employs TRBV5-6 and TRBJ2-7, with TRBD1 identical over 7 bases. The length of the CDR3 is 17 residues. The germline V gene has CDR1 SGHDT and CDR2 YYEEEE. Trimming at V came to 4 bases and at J to 0 bases, leaving 13 bases not matched to a gene. The CDR3 bases are TGTGCCAGCAGCACCCTAGGCCGGGACAGAAGCTCCTACGAGCAGTACTTC. Encoded protein: CASSTLGRDRSSYEQYF.

The chain combines TRBV29-1 with TRBJ2-7; 8 positions agree with TRBD1. CDR3 length: 13 amino acids. The junction had 10 bases not matched to a gene; V was cut back by 6 bases and J by 6 bases. Germline assignment: CDR1 SQVTM and CDR2 ANQGSEA. The CDR3 here is CSVRTGQGGEQYF. The CDR3 bases are TGCAGCGTCCGGACAGGGCAAGGGGGCGAGCAGTACTTC.

The chain has TRBV5-8 and TRBJ2-7, with 8 bases that match TRBD1. Germline-derived CDR1 and CDR2 are SGHTS and YDEGEE. After removal of 1 base from V and 1 base from J, the junction contained 1 base not matched to a gene. This CDR3 contains 14 residues. CDR3 loop: CASSLQGASYEQYF. In DNA, the CDR3 is TGTGCCAGCAGCTTGCAGGGGGCGTCCTACGAGCAGTACTTC.

The V and J genes are TRBV7-3 and TRBJ2-1, with D maybe TRBD2 (6 bases). The CDR3 extends over 15 amino acids. Germline values: CDR1 SGHTA, CDR2 FQGTGA. V gave up 1 base and J gave up 6 bases, with 13 bases separating them. The CDR3 reads CASSLMSGRGNEQFF. The CDR3 DNA follows: TGTGCCAGCAGCTTAATGTCAGGGCGGGGCAATGAGCAGTTCTTC.

The chain employs TRBV7-6 and TRBJ2-7; D unclear. Trimming left V 5 bases short and J 6 bases short, with 11 bases between. The CDR3 has 12 residues. The germline gives CDR1 SGHVS, CDR2 FNYEAQ. CDR3 amino acids: CASSASDFEQYF. DNA for the CDR3: TGTGCCAGCAGCGCATCAGATTTCGAGCAGTACTTC.

CDR3 bases: TGTGCCAGCAAGACAACTAATAGCAATCAGCCCCAGCATTTT. Its protein product is CASKTTNSNQPQHF. This chain joins TRBV6-1 and TRBJ1-5, with unresolved D. Deletions cut 7 bases from V and 0 bases from J, with 10 bases between. Germline V gives CDR1 MNHNS, CDR2 SASEGT. This CDR3 has 14 residues.

This clone rates as medium-sized. This chain links TRBV7-8 with TRBJ1-3; possibly TRBD1 for D (5 bases). The CDR3 contains 16 residues. V dropped 5 bases and J dropped 0 bases, with 14 bases sitting between them. Germline V CDR1 and CDR2: SGHVS, FQNEAQ. CDR3 in amino acids: CASSPRGDSSGNTIYF. The CDR3 DNA reads TGTGCCAGCAGCCCCAGAGGGGATAGCTCTGGAAACACCATATATTTT.

The chain links TRBV27 to TRBJ1-1, with 7 bases fitting TRBD1. Looked up from germline, CDR1 is MNHEY and CDR2 is SMNVEV (reference sequence). Trimming at V came to 2 bases and at J to 0 bases, leaving 9 bases not matched to a gene. This CDR3 comprises 17 residues. Written as DNA, the CDR3 is TGTGCCAGCAGTTTAATTTGCCTGACAGGGCTGAACACTGAAGCTTTCTTT. Amino acids: CASSLICLTGLNTEAFF.

The chain employs TRBV4-3 and TRBJ2-7; D may be TRBD2 (5 bases). V was shortened by 6 bases and J by 3 bases, with 12 bases between the two germline ends. CDR3 length: 13 residues. Germline V gene lookup returns CDR1 LGHNA and CDR2 YSLEER. CDR3 bases: TGCGCCAGCAGTCTGGACGGGGACTACGAGCAGTACTTC. Encoded protein: CASSLDGDYEQYF.

The rearrangement links TRBV5-6 to TRBJ2-7, with D perhaps matching TRBD1 (6 bases). Trimming removed 3 bases from V and 0 bases from J, with 10 bases in between. The CDR3 spans 14 residues. CDR1 is SGHDT and CDR2 is YYEEEE in the germline V gene. Here the CDR3 reads CASSWWDTSYEQYF. CDR3 sequence (DNA): TGTGCCAGCAGCTGGTGGGACACCTCCTACGAGCAGTACTTC.

This chain links TRBV9 with TRBJ2-7; 12 bases map to TRBD2. J lost 4 bases, V lost 2 bases, and 4 bases had no gene match. Germline V gene sequence: CDR1 SGDLS, CDR2 YYNGEE. The CDR3 loop spans 15 amino acids. CDR3 DNA sequence: TGTGCCAGCAGCGTCTCTAGCGGGAGGGGATACGAGCAGTACTTC. This sequence encodes CASSVSSGRGYEQYF. Variable domain in full (rest from reference TRBV9 and TRBJ2-7): DSGVTQTPKHLITATGQRVTLRCSPRSGDLSVYWYQQSLDQGLQFLIQYYNGEERAKGNILERFSAQQFPDLHSELNLSSLELGDSALYFCASSVSSGRGYEQYFGPGTRLTVT.

The chain uses TRBV7-2 and TRBJ1-5; D remains unclear. Trimming cost V 2 bases and J 2 bases, with 4 bases left between them. The CDR3 is 13 residues long. The germline V gene has CDR1 SGHTA and CDR2 FQGNSA. The CDR3 DNA is TGTGCCAGCAGCTTACAGGGCAATCAGCCCCAGCATTTT. Its translation is CASSLQGNQPQHF.

This clone was counted only a few times. V usage is TRBV6-6 and J usage is TRBJ1-6; D unclear. The V gene's germline CDR1 is MNHNY and CDR2 SVGAGI (reference sequence). Deletions cut 6 bases from V and 14 bases from J, with 14 bases between. This CDR3 is built from 12 residues. CDR3 amino acids: CASSPPTESLHF. CDR3 coding DNA: TGTGCCAGCAGCCCCCCCACAGAGTCCCTCCACTTT.

This clone was counted a few times. V is TRBV5-8 and J is TRBJ1-2; TRBD1 is a possible D gene (5 bases). With 4 bases removed from V and 5 bases from J, the gap between germline ends came to 12 bases. CDR3 size: 13 residues. Germline-derived CDR1 and CDR2 are SGHTS and YDEGEE. In DNA, the CDR3 is TGTGCCAGCAGCCGTGGGACGGAGTATGGCTACACCTTC. Amino acid sequence: CASSRGTEYGYTF.